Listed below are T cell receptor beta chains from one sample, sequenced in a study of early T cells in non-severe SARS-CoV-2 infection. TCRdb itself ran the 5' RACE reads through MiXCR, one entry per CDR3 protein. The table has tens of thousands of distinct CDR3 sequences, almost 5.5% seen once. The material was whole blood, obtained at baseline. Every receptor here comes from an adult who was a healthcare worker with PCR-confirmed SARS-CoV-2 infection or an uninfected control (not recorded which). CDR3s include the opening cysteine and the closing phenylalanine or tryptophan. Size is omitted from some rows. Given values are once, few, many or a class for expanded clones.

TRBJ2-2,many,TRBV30,CAWRTVNTGELFF
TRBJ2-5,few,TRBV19,CASSIAGQGTETQYF
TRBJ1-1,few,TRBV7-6,CASSRQGTSAEAFF
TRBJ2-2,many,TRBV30,CAWSQSRGGIFAGELFF
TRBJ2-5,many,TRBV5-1,CASSLVETQYF
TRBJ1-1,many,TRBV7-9,CASSLRNQQGRAFF
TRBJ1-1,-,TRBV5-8,CASSSRGTGYTEAFF
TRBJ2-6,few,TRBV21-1,CASSLLGQGSGANVLTF
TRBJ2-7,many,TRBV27,CASSRRQRTYEQYF
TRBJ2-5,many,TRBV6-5,CASSYRYRGEGQTQYF
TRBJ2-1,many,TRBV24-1,CATGLRYNEQFF
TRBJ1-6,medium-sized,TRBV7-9,CASSPTGTPKDPLHF
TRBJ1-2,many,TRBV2,CASRRPGANYGYTF
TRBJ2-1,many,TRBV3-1,CASTRTAGGLSSEQFF
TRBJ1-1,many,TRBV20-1,CSAREDRLNTEAFF
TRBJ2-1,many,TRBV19,CASSIDRNEQFF
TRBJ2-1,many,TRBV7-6,CASSLGTSGSGEQFF
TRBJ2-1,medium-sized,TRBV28,CASITGGVYEQFF
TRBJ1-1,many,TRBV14,CASSQDMANGKAFF
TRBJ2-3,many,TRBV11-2,CASSSRLADADTQYF
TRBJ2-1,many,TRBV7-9,CASSFASNEQFF
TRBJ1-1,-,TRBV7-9,CASSSGQGASVNTEAFF
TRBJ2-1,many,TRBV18,CASSPLGLAGVNEQFF
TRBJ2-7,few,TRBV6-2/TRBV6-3,CASSPPGAGPYEQYF
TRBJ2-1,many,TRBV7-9,CASSWTRETNEQFF
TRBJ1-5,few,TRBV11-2,CASSLRPVSNQPQHF
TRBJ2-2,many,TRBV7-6,CASSLLEAGTPNTGELFF
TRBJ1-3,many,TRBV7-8,CASSRDNSGNTIYF
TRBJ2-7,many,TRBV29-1,CSVEAGPNNEQYF
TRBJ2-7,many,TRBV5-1,CASSSVRGAYEQYF
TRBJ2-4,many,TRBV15,CATSRGTGGKNIQYF
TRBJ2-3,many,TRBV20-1,CSARDRADLAGGEKSIDTQYF
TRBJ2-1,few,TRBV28,CASIGRDLYNEQFF
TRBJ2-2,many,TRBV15,CATSRGQTLREPGELFF
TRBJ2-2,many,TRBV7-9,CASSLPGPAGELFF
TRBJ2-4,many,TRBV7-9,CASSFQGNIQYF
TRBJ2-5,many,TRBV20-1,CSPASDKETQYF
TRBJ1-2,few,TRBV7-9,CASSLAGSFGGYTF
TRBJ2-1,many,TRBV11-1,CASSSLGGEQFF
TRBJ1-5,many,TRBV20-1,CSAPLGPQHF
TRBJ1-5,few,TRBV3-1,CASSPIGGSNQPQHF
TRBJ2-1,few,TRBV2,CASSEDQGGNEQFF
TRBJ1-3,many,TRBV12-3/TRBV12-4,CASSFTRYADTIYF
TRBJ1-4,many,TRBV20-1,CSAIWDRGEKLFF
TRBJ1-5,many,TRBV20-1,CSASDRVDQPQHF
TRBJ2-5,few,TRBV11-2,CASSLAAEYQETQYF